This T cell receptor beta chain is from a study of Ad26.COV2.S vaccination and SARS-CoV-2 variants. Study-wide points: Researchers reported similar non-spike TCR breadth in vaccine and placebo recipients.

Germline loops: CDR1 LNHDA, CDR2 SQIVND (reference sequence). With 1 base removed from V and 1 base from J, the gap between germline ends came to 16 bases. This CDR3 region has 17 residues. As to treatment: around 19 received Ad26.COV2.S at low or high dose, single or two shots; a few received placebo; per-sample allocation not given. Collection of samples fell on day 63 after the first vaccine or placebo injection. Concerning this clone: Its target is not known.

Sequenced by immunoSEQ multiplex PCR; TCRdb stores in-frame clones only, minus some. The sample carries roughly 400,000 clones, about 91% recorded once. The receptor's source is a person aged 18-60 years who received the Ad26.COV2.S COVID-19 vaccine or a placebo. J is TRBJ1-1 and V is TRBV19, with a weak D call TRBD1 (5 bases). This specimen was peripheral blood, taken in a trial of Ad26.COV2.S vaccine versus placebo. CDR3 bases: TGTGCCAGTAGTATAGGAGCATTGGTACAGGCGAACACTGAAGCTTTCTTT. The encoded protein is CASSIGALVQANTEAFF. Together with reference TRBV19 and TRBJ1-1, the CDR3 gives the full variable domain: DGGITQSPKYLFRKEGQNVTLSCEQNLNHDAMYWYRQDPGQGLRLIYYSQIVNDFQKGDIAEGYSVSREKKESFPLTVTSAQKNPTAFYLCASSIGALVQANTEAFFGQGTRLTVV.